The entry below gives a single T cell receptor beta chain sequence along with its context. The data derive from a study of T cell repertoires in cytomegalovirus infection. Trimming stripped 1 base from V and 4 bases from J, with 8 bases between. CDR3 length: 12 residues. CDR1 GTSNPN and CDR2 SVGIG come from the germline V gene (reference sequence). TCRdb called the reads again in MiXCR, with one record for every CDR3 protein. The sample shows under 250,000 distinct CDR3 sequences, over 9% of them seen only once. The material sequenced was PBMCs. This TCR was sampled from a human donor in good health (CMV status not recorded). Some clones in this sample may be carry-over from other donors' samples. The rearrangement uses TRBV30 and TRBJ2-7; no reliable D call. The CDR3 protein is CAWSDGRYEQYF. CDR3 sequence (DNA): TGTGCCTGGAGTGATGGGCGGTACGAGCAGTACTTC.